In this sample, the clone carrying this TCR beta chain turned up many times. Amplification yielded TCR beta CDR3 regions, with RNA transcripts as the source. The TCR CDR3 was amplified in a first-round RT-PCR using the HTBI primer set. TCRdb recomputed calls from the multiplex PCR reads with MiXCR, one row per CDR3 protein. The profile shows about 530,000 distinct CDR3 sequences, over 15% of them singletons. The CDR3 runs to 11 residues. The V end lost 0 bases, the J end lost 8 bases, and 7 bases lay between the germline ends. Germline loops: CDR1 GTSNPN, CDR2 SVGIG (reference sequence). The source of the sample is a study of T cells in Graves' hyperthyroidism and ophthalmopathy.

The V call is TRBV30, the J call TRBJ1-2, with D uncertain. The clonotype was recovered from a woman aged 18-29 years with Graves' ophthalmopathy. Sequencing was carried out using blood. The CDR3 here is CAWSVAWGYTF. CDR3 nucleotide sequence: TGTGCCTGGAGTGTAGCATGGGGCTACACCTTC. Based on the CDR3 plus reference TRBV30 and TRBJ1-2, the full variable domain is SQTIHQWPATLVQPVGSPLSLECTVEGTSNPNLYWYRQAAGRGLQLLFYSVGIGQISSEVPQNLSASRPQDRQFILSSKKLLLSDSGFYLCAWSVAWGYTFGSGTRLTVV.